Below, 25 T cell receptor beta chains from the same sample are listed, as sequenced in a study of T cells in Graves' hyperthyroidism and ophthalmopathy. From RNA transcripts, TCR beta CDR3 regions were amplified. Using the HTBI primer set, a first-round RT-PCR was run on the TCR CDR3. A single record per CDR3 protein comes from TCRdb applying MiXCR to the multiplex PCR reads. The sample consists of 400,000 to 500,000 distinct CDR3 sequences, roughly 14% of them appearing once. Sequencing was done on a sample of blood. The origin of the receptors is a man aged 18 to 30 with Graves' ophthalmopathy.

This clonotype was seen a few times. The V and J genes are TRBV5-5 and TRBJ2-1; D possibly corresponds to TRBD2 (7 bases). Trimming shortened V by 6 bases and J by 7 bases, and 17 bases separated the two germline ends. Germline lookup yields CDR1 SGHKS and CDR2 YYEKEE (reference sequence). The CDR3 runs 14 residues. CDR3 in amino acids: CASIRGGGLNEQFF. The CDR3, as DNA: TGTGCCAGCATCCGGGGAGGGGGGCTGAATGAGCAGTTCTTC.

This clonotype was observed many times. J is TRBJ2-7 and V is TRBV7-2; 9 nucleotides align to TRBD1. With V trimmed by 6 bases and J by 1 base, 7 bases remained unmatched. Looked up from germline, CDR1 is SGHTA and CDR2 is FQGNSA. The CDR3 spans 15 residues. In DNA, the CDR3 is TGTGCCAGCAGTTACGGACAGGGGACTTCCTACGAGCAGTACTTC. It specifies CASSYGQGTSYEQYF. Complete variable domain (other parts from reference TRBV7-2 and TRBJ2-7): GAGVSQSPSNKVTEKGKDVELRCDPISGHTALYWYRQSLGQGLEFLIYFQGNSAPDKSGLPSDRFSAERTGGSVSTLTIQRTQQEDSAVYLCASSYGQGTSYEQYFGPGTRLTVT.

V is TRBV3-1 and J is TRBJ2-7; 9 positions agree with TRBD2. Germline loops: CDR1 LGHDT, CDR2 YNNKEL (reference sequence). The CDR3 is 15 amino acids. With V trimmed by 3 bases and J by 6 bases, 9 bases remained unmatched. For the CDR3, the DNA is TGTGCCAGCAGCCACGTCCCGGGACTAGCAGTCGAGCAGTACTTC. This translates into CASSHVPGLAVEQYF.

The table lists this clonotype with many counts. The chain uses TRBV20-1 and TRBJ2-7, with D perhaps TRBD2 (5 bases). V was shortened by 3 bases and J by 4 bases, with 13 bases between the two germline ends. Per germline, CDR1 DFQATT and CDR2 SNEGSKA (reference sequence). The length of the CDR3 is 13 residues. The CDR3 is CSARDSSEYEQYF. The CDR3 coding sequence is TGCAGTGCTAGGGACTCCTCGGAGTACGAGCAGTACTTC.

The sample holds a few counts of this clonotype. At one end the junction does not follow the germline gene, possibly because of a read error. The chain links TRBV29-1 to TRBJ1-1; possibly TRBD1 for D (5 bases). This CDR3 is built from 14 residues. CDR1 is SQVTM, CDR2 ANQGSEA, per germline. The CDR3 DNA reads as TGCAACGTTGCCTTGGGGGGGGTGGACGCTGAAGCTTTCTTT. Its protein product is CNVALGGVDAEAFF.

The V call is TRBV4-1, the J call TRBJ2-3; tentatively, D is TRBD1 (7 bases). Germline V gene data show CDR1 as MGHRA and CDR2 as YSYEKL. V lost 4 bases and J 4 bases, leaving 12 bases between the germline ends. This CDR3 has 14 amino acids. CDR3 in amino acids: CASSLQGGSDTQYF. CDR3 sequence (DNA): TGCGCCAGCAGCCTGCAGGGGGGCTCAGATACGCAGTATTTT.

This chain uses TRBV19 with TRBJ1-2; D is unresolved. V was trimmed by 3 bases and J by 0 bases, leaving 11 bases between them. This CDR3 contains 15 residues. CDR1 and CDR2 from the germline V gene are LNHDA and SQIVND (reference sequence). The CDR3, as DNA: TGTGCCAGTAGTATGGAGGGAAGGCCTAACTATGGCTACACCTTC. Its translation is CASSMEGRPNYGYTF.

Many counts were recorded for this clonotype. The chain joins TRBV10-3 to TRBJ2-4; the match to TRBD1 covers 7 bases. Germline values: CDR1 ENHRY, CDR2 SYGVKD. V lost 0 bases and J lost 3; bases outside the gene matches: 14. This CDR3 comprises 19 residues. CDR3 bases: TGTGCCATCAGTGAGTCTTGGGACAGCTCTAGCCTGGACAAAAACATTCAGTACTTC. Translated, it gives CAISESWDSSSLDKNIQYF.

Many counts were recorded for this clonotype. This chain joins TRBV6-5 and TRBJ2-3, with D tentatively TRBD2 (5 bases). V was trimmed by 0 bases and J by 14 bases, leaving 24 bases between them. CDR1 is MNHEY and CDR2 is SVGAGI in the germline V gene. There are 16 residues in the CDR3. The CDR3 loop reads CASSYSSGQHYHSSYF. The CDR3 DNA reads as TGTGCCAGCAGTTACTCCAGCGGCCAACACTACCATTCCTCGTATTTT.

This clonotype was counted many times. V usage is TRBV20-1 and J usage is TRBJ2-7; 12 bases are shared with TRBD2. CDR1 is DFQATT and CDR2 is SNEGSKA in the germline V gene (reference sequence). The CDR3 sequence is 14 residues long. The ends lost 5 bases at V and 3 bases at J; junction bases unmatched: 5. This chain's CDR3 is CSAFSLAGGYEQYF. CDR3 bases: TGCAGTGCTTTCTCACTAGCGGGAGGCTACGAGCAGTACTTC.

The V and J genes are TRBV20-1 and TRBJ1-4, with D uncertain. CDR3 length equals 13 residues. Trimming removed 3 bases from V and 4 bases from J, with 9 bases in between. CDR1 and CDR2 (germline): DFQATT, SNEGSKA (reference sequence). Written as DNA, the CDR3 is TGCAGTGCTAGCCGGGATTTTAATGAAAAACTGTTTTTT. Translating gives CSASRDFNEKLFF.

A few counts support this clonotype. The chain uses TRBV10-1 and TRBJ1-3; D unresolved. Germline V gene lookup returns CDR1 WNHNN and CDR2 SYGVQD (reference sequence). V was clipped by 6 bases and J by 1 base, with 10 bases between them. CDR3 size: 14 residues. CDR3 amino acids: CASRDEGSGNTIYF. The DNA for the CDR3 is TGCGCCAGCAGGGATGAGGGATCTGGAAACACCATATATTTT.

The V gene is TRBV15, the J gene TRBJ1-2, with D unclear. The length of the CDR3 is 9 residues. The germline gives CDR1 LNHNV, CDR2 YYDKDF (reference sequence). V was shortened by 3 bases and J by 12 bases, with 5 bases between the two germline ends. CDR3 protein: CATSRGNTF. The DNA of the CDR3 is TGTGCCACCAGCAGGGGGAACACCTTC.

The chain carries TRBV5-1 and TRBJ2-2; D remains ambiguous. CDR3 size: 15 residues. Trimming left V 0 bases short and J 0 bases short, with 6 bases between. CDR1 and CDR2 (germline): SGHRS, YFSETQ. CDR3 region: CASSLGPSNTGELFF. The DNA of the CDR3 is TGCGCCAGCAGCTTGGGACCCTCGAACACCGGGGAGCTGTTTTTT.

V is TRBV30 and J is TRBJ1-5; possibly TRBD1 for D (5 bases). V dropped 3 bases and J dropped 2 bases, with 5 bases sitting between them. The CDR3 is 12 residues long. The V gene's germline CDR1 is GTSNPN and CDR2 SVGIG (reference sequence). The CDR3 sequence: CAWRGGNQPQHF. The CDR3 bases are TGTGCCTGGAGAGGGGGCAATCAGCCCCAGCATTTT.

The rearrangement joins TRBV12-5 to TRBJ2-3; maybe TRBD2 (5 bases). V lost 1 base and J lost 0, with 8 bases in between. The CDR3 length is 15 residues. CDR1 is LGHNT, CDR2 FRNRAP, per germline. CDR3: CASGLGGRSTDTQYF. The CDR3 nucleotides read TGTGCTAGTGGTTTGGGCGGGCGTAGCACAGATACGCAGTATTTT.

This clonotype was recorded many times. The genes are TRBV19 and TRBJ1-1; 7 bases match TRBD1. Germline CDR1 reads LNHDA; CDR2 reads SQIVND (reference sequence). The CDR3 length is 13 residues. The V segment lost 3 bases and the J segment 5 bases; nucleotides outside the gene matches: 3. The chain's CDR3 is CASSMATGTEAFF. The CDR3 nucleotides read TGTGCCAGTAGTATGGCGACAGGGACTGAAGCTTTCTTT.

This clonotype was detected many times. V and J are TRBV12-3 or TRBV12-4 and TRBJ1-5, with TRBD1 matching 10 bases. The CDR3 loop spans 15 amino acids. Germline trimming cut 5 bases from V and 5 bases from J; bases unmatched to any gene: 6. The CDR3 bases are TGTGCCAGCAGTGGGGGACAGGGGACCCATCAGCCCCAGCATTTT. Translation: CASSGGQGTHQPQHF.

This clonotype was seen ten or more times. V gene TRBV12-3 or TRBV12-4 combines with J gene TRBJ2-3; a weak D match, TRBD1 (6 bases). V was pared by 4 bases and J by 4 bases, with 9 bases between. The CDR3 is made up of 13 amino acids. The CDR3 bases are TGTGCCAGCAGTTCCACAGGGCCAGATACGCAGTATTTT. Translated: CASSSTGPDTQYF.

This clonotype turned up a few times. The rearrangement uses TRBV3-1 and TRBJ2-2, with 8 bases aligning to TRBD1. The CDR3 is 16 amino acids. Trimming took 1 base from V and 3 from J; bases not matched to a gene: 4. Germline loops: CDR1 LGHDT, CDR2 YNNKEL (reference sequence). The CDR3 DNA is TGTGCCAGCAGCCAAGCGACAGGGGTAGACACCGGGGAGCTGTTTTTT. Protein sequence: CASSQATGVDTGELFF.

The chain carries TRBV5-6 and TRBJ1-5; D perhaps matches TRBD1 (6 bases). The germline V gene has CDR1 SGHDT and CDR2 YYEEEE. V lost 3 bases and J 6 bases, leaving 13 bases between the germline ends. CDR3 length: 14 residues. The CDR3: CASSWGAGAQPQHF. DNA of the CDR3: TGTGCCAGCAGCTGGGGGGCGGGGGCTCAGCCCCAGCATTTT. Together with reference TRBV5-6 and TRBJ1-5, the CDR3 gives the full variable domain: DAGVTQSPTHLIKTRGQQVTLRCSPKSGHDTVSWYQQALGQGPQFIFQYYEEEERQRGNFPDRFSGHQFPNYSSELNVNALLLGDSALYLCASSWGAGAQPQHFGDGTRLSIL.

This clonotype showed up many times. DNA for the CDR3: TGTGCCAGCAGCTTCAGGACAGCCGGCGAGTACTTC. Its protein is CASSFRTAGEYF. The chain carries TRBV5-6 and TRBJ2-5; possible D gene TRBD1, 6 bases. Germline CDR1 reads SGHDT; CDR2 reads YYEEEE. The V and J ends lost 2 bases and 12 bases respectively, with 14 bases between them. The CDR3 is 12 amino acids. The full variable domain, with the rest looked up from reference TRBV5-6 and TRBJ2-5, is DAGVTQSPTHLIKTRGQQVTLRCSPKSGHDTVSWYQQALGQGPQFIFQYYEEEERQRGNFPDRFSGHQFPNYSSELNVNALLLGDSALYLCASSFRTAGEYFGPGTRLLVL.

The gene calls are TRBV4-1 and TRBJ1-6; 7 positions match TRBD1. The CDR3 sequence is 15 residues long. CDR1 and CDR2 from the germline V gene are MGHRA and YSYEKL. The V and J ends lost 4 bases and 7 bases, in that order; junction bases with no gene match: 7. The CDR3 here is CASSPSAQGNSPLHF. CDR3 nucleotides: TGCGCCAGCAGCCCCAGCGCACAGGGGAATTCACCCCTCCACTTT.

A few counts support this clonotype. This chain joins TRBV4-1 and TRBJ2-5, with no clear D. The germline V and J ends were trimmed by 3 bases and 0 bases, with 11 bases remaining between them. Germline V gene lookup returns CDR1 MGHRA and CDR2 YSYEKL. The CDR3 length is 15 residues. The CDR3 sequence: CASSQGWVNQETQYF. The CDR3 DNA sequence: TGCGCCAGCAGCCAGGGATGGGTTAACCAAGAGACCCAGTACTTC.

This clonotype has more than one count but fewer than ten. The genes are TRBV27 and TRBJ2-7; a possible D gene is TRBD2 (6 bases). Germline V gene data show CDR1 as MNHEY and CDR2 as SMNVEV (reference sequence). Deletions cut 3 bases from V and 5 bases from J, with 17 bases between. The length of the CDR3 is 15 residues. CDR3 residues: CASSFSFQGGHEQYF. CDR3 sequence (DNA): TGTGCCAGCAGTTTTAGTTTTCAGGGAGGTCACGAGCAGTACTTC.